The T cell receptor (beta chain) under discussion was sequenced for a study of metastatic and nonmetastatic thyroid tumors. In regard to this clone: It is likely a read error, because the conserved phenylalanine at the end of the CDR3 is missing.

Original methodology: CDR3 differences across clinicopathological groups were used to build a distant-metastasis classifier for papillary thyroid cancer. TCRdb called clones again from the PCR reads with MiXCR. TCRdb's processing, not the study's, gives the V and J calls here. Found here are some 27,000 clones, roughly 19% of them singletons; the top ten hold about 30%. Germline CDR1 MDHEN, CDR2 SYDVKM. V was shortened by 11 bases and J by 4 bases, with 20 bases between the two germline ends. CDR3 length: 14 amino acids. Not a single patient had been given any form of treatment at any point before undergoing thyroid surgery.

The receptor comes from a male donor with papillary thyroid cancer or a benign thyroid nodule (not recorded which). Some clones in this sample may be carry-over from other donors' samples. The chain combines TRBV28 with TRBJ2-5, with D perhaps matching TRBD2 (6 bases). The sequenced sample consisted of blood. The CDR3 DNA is TGTGCCGGCACCATCGTGGGGGGTATAGAGACCCAGTACTTG. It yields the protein CAGTIVGGIETQYL.